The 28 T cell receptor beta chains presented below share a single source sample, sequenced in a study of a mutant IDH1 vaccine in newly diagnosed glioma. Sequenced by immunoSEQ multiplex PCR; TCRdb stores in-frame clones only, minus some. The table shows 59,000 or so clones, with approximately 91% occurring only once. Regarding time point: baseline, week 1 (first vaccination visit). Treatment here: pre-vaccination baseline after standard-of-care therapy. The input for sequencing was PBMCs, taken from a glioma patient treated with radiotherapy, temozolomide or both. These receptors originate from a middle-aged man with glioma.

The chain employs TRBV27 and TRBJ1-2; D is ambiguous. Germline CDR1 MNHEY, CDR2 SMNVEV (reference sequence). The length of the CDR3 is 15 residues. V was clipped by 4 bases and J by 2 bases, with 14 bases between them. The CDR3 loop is CASSSKDAANYGYTF. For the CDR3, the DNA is TGTGCCAGCAGTTCGAAGGACGCAGCCAACTATGGCTACACCTTC.

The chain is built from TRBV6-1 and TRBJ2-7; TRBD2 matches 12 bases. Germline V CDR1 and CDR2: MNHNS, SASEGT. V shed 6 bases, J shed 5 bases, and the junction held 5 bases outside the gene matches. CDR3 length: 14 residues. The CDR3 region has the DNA TGTGCCAGCAGGGAACTAGCGGGGGGCCACGAGCAGTACTTC. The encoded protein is CASRELAGGHEQYF.

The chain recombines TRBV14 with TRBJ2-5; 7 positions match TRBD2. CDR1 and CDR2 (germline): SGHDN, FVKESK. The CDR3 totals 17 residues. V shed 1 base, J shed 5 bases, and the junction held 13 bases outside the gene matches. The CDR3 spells CASSQGALREFSETQYF. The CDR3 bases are TGTGCCAGCAGCCAAGGGGCATTGCGGGAGTTTTCTGAGACCCAGTACTTC.

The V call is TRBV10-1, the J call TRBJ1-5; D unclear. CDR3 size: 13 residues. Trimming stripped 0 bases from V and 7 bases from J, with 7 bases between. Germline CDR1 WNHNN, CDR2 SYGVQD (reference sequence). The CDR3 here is CASSESVGQPQHF. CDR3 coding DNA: TGCGCCAGCAGTGAGTCGGTCGGGCAGCCCCAGCATTTT.

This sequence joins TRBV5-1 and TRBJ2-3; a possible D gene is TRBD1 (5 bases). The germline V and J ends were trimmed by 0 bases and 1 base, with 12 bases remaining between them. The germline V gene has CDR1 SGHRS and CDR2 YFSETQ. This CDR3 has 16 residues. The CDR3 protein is CASSLGLRQRTDTQYF. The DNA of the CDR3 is TGCGCCAGCAGCTTGGGCTTGAGACAGCGCACAGATACGCAGTATTTT.

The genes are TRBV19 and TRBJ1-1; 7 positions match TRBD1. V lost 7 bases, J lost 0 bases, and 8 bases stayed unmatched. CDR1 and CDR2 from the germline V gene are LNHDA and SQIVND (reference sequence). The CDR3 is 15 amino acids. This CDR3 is CASTLTGIMNTEAFF. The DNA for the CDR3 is TGTGCCAGTACCTTGACAGGGATCATGAACACTGAAGCTTTCTTT. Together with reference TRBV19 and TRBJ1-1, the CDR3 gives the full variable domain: DGGITQSPKYLFRKEGQNVTLSCEQNLNHDAMYWYRQDPGQGLRLIYYSQIVNDFQKGDIAEGYSVSREKKESFPLTVTSAQKNPTAFYLCASTLTGIMNTEAFFGQGTRLTVV.

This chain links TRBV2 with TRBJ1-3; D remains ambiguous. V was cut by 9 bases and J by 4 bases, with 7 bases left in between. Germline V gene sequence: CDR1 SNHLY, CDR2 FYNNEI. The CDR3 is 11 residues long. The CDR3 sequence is CASRGGNTIYF. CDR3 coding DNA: TGTGCCAGTCGCGGGGGAAACACCATATATTTT.

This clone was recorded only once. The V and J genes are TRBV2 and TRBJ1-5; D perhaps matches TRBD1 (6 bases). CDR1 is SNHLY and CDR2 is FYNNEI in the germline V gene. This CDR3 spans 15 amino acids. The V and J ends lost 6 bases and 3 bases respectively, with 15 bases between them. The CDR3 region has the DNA TGTGCCAGCAGCGATCGCGGACAGCACAATCAGCCCCAGCATTTT. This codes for CASSDRGQHNQPQHF.

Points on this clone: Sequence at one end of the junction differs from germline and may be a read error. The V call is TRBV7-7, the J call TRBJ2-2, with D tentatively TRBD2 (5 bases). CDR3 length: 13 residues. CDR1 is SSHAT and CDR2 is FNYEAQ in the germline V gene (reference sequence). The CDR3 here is CASSQAVSGELFF. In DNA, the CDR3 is TGTGCTAGCAGCCAAGCGGTGTCCGGGGAGCTGTTTTTT.

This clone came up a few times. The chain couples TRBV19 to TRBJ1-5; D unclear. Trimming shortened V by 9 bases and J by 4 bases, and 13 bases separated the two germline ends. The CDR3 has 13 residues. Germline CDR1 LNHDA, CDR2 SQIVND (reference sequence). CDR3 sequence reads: CASLSVRNQPQHF. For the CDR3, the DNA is TGTGCCAGCCTTTCCGTGAGGAATCAGCCCCAGCATTTT. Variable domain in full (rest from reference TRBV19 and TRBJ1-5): DGGITQSPKYLFRKEGQNVTLSCEQNLNHDAMYWYRQDPGQGLRLIYYSQIVNDFQKGDIAEGYSVSREKKESFPLTVTSAQKNPTAFYLCASLSVRNQPQHFGDGTRLSIL.

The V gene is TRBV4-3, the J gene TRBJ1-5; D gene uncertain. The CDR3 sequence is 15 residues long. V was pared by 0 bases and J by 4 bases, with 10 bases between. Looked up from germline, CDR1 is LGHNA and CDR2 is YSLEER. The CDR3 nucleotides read TGCGCCAGCAGCCAAGATAGGGTCGGTAATCAGCCCCAGCATTTT. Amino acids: CASSQDRVGNQPQHF.

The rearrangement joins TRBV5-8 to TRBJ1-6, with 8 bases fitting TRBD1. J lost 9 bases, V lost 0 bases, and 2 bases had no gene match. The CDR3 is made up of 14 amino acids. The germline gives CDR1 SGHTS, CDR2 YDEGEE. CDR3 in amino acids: CASSLAGGGSPLHF. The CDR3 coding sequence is TGTGCCAGCAGCTTGGCAGGGGGCGGTTCACCCCTCCACTTT.

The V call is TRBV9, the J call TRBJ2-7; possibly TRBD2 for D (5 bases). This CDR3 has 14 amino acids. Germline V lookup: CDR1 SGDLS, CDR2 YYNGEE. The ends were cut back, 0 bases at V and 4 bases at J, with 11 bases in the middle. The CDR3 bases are TGTGCCAGCAGCGTAGTTCCGGAGGCTTACGAGCAGTACTTC. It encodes CASSVVPEAYEQYF.

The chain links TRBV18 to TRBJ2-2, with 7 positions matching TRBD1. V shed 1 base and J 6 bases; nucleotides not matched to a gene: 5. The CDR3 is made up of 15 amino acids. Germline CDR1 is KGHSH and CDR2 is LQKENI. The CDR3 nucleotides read TGTGCCAGCTCACCACAGGGGGCCCTCGCCGGGGAGCTGTTTTTT. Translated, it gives CASSPQGALAGELFF.

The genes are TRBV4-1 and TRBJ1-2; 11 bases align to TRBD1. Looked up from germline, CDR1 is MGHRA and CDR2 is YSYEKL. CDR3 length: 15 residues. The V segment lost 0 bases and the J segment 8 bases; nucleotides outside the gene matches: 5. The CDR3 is CASSQDFGQGAGYTF. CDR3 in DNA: TGCGCCAGCAGCCAAGATTTTGGACAGGGGGCGGGCTACACCTTC.

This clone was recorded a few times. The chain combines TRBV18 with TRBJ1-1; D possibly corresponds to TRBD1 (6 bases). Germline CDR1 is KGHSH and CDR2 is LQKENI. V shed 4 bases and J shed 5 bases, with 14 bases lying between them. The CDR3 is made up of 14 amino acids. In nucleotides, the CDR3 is TGTGCCAGCTCACAAGACAGGTCGGGGACTGAAGCTTTCTTT. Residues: CASSQDRSGTEAFF.

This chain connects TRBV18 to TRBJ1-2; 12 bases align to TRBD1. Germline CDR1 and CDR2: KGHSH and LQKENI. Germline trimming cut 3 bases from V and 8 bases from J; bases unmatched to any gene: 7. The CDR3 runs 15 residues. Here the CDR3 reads CASSPIGTGGLGYTF. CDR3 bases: TGTGCCAGCTCACCTATCGGGACAGGGGGCTTAGGCTACACCTTC.

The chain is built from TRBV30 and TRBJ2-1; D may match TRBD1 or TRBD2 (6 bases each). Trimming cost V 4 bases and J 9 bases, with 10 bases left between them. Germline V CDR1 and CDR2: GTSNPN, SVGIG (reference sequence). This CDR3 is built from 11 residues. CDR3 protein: CAWTKGGEQFF. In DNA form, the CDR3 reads TGTGCCTGGACGAAGGGGGGTGAGCAGTTCTTC. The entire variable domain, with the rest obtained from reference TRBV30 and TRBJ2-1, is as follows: SQTIHQWPATLVQPVGSPLSLECTVEGTSNPNLYWYRQAAGRGLQLLFYSVGIGQISSEVPQNLSASRPQDRQFILSSKKLLLSDSGFYLCAWTKGGEQFFGPGTRLTVL.

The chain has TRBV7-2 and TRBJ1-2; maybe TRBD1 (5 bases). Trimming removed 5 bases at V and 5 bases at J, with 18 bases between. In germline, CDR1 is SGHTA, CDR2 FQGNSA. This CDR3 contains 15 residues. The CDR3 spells CASSPQEGRGYGYTF. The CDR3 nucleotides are TGTGCCAGCAGCCCCCAGGAGGGGAGGGGTTATGGCTACACCTTC. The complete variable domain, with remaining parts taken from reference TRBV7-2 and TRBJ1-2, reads GAGVSQSPSNKVTEKGKDVELRCDPISGHTALYWYRQSLGQGLEFLIYFQGNSAPDKSGLPSDRFSAERTGGSVSTLTIQRTQQEDSAVYLCASSPQEGRGYGYTFGSGTRLTVV.

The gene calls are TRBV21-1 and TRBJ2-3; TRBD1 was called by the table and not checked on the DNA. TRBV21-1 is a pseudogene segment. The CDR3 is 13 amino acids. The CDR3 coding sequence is TGTGCCAGCAGCACGGACAGGGAGGATACGCAGTATTTT. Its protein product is CASSTDREDTQYF.

The DNA of the CDR3 is TGTGCCAGCAGCTCCAGACAGAATAATAACTATGGCTACACCTTC. Encoded protein: CASSSRQNNNYGYTF. The rearrangement joins TRBV7-2 to TRBJ1-2; a possible D gene is TRBD1 (5 bases). V lost 4 bases and J lost 1, with 13 bases in between. The germline gives CDR1 SGHTA, CDR2 FQGNSA. CDR3 size: 15 residues.

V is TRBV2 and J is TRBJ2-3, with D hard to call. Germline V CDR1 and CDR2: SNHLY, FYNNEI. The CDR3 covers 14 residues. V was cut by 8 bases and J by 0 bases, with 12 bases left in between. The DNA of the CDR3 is TGTGCCAGCCTCTGGGATACCAGCACAGATACGCAGTATTTT. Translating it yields CASLWDTSTDTQYF.

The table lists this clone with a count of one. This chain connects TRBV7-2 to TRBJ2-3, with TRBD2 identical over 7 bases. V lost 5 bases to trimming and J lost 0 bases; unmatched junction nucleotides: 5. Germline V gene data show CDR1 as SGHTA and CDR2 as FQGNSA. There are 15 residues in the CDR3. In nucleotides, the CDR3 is TGTGCCAGCAGCCGAGGGACTATTAGCACAGATACGCAGTATTTT. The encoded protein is CASSRGTISTDTQYF.

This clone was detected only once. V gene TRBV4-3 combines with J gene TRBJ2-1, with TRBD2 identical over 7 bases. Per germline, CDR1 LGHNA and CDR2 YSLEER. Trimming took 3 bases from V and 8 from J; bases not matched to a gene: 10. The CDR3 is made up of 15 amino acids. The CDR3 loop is CASSQPGGGLHEQFF. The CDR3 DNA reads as TGCGCCAGCAGCCAGCCCGGGGGAGGGCTTCATGAGCAGTTCTTC.

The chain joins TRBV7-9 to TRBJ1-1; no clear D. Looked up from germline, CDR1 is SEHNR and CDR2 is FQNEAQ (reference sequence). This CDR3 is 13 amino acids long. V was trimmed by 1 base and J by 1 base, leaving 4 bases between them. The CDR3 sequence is CASSLEQNTEAFF. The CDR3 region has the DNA TGTGCCAGCAGCTTAGAGCAGAACACTGAAGCTTTCTTT.

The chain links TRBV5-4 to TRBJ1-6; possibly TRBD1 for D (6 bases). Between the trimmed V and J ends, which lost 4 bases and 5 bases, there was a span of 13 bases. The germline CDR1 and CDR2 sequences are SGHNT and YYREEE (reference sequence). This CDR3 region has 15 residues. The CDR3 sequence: CASSPGGGDNSPLHF. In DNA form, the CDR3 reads TGTGCCAGCAGCCCGGGAGGGGGGGATAATTCACCCCTCCACTTT.

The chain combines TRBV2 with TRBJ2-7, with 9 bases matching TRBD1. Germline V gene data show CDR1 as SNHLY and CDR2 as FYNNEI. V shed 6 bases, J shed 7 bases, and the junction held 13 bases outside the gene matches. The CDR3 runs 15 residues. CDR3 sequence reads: CASSDPRTGDWEQYF. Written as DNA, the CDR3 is TGTGCCAGCAGCGACCCGCGGACAGGGGACTGGGAGCAGTACTTC.

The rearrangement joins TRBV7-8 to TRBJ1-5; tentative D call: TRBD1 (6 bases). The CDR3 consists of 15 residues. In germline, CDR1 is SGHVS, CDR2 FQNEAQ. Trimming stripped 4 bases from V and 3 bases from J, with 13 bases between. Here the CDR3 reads CASSSYRVLNQPQHF. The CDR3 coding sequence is TGTGCCAGCAGCTCTTACAGGGTACTCAATCAGCCCCAGCATTTT. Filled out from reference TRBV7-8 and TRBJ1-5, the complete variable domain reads GAGVSQSPRYKVAKRGQDVALRCDPISGHVSLFWYQQALGQGPEFLTYFQNEAQLDKSGLPSDRFFAERPEGSVSTLKIQRTQQEDSAVYLCASSSYRVLNQPQHFGDGTRLSIL.